What follows are 26 T cell receptor beta chains derived from one specimen sequenced in a study of regulatory T cells in long-lasting Graves disease. Investigators prepared the TCR beta libraries by applying iRepertoire HTBI primers and Arm-PCR of CDR3 regions. TCRdb used MiXCR to reprocess the multiplex PCR reads, holding one entry per CDR3 protein. The sample has more than 450,000 distinct CDR3 sequences, about 12% seen once. Time point reported: newly diagnosed GD, antithyroid drugs for less than 3 months. The TCR library was prepared using RNA isolated from PBMCs. Another study also made use of these data, one on T cells in Graves' hyperthyroidism and ophthalmopathy.

Source: peripheral blood mononuclear cells (PBMCs), taken at new diagnosis, from a patient treated with antithyroid drugs. These receptors were taken from a woman aged 25 to 39 with Graves disease.

The sample holds many counts of this clonotype. V and J are TRBV27 and TRBJ1-1; possible D gene TRBD1, 5 bases. The V gene's germline CDR1 is MNHEY and CDR2 SMNVEV (reference sequence). CDR3 size: 16 residues. V lost 2 bases, J lost 0 bases, and 13 bases lay in between. The CDR3 reads CASSLVPSTVNTEAFF. In DNA form, the CDR3 reads TGTGCCAGCAGTTTAGTCCCCTCGACAGTGAACACTGAAGCTTTCTTT.

This clonotype was seen repeatedly, ten times or more. The chain uses TRBV7-2 and TRBJ1-1; a weak D match, TRBD1 (6 bases). Germline CDR1 is SGHTA and CDR2 is FQGNSA. V was shortened by 3 bases and J by 3 bases, with 11 bases between the two germline ends. This CDR3 comprises 14 residues. CDR3 in DNA: TGTGCCAGCAGCTTTCGACAGGAAGACACTGAAGCTTTCTTT. This codes for CASSFRQEDTEAFF. The whole variable domain, filled in from reference TRBV7-2 and TRBJ1-1, reads GAGVSQSPSNKVTEKGKDVELRCDPISGHTALYWYRQSLGQGLEFLIYFQGNSAPDKSGLPSDRFSAERTGGSVSTLTIQRTQQEDSAVYLCASSFRQEDTEAFFGQGTRLTVV.

This chain links TRBV28 with TRBJ2-1; perhaps TRBD2 as D (5 bases). Germline V gives CDR1 MDHEN, CDR2 SYDVKM. This CDR3 has 14 residues. V gave up 0 bases and J gave up 7 bases, with 10 bases separating them. The CDR3 here is CASSLWGSGNEQFF. The CDR3, as DNA: TGTGCCAGCAGTTTATGGGGGTCGGGGAATGAGCAGTTCTTC.

This clonotype was seen just once. A read error is likely here: a far larger clone is one base away. The chain carries TRBV10-3 and TRBJ1-6, with unresolved D. The germline V and J ends were trimmed by 6 bases and 7 bases, with 13 bases remaining between them. In germline, CDR1 is ENHRY, CDR2 SYGVKD. The length of the CDR3 is 14 residues. In DNA form, the CDR3 reads TGTGCCATCAGCACAGACCGCGTCAATTCACCCCTCCACTTT. This codes for CAISTDRVNSPLHF.

This clonotype was found many times. The chain carries TRBV30 and TRBJ1-1; D ambiguous. V shed 3 bases and J shed 5 bases, with 1 base lying between them. The CDR3 consists of 9 residues. Per the germline V gene, CDR1 is GTSNPN and CDR2 is SVGIG (reference sequence). DNA for the CDR3: TGTGCCTGGAGAACTGAAGCTTTCTTT. This sequence encodes CAWRTEAFF.

Ten or more counts support this clonotype. The rearrangement uses TRBV12-3 or TRBV12-4 and TRBJ2-7; D perhaps matches TRBD1 (5 bases). The CDR3 has 16 residues. Trimming removed 2 bases at V and 6 bases at J, with 20 bases between. CDR3 protein: CASSLLASRVRVEQYF. The CDR3 DNA is TGTGCCAGCAGTTTACTTGCTTCTAGAGTCAGGGTCGAGCAGTACTTC.

J is TRBJ1-2 and V is TRBV6-2 or TRBV6-3; 8 nucleotides match TRBD1. Germline V CDR1 and CDR2: MNHEY, SVGEGT. The CDR3 is 13 amino acids. Germline trimming cut 8 bases from V and 5 bases from J; bases unmatched to any gene: 7. The CDR3 DNA is TGTGCCAGCCGCCAGGACAGGGAGTATGGCTACACCTTC. Translated: CASRQDREYGYTF.

This clonotype was seen at least ten times. The chain recombines TRBV6-1 with TRBJ2-1; TRBD1 is a possible D gene (6 bases). The CDR3 runs 13 residues. V dropped 10 bases and J dropped 0 bases, with 10 bases sitting between them. Germline V CDR1 and CDR2: MNHNS, SASEGT. The CDR3 DNA sequence: TGTGCCACCGGGACACTCTCCTACAATGAGCAGTTCTTC. As protein: CATGTLSYNEQFF.

This clonotype was detected ten times or more. The DNA for the CDR3 is TGTGCCTGGAGTGTAAGGCGCCGGGCTTTCTTT. The encoded protein is CAWSVRRRAFF. This chain links TRBV30 with TRBJ1-1; the D is unclear. The CDR3 is made up of 11 amino acids. In germline, CDR1 is GTSNPN, CDR2 SVGIG (reference sequence). Trimming pared 0 bases from V and 11 bases from J, leaving 10 bases between.

This clonotype came up many times. The V and J genes are TRBV9 and TRBJ2-7; 7 bases match TRBD2. CDR1 and CDR2 from the germline V gene are SGDLS and YYNGEE. V lost 0 bases to trimming and J lost 3 bases; unmatched junction nucleotides: 3. The CDR3 loop spans 14 amino acids. CDR3 region: CASSVAGEGYEQYF. CDR3 in DNA: TGTGCCAGCAGCGTAGCCGGGGAGGGCTACGAGCAGTACTTC.

This clonotype came up many times. This chain connects TRBV15 to TRBJ2-7; D is possibly TRBD1 or TRBD2 (6 bases each). V lost 3 bases, J lost 1 base, and 16 bases lay in between. There are 16 residues in the CDR3. Germline values: CDR1 LNHNV, CDR2 YYDKDF (reference sequence). CDR3 residues: CATSSIGGRGSYEQYF. The CDR3 bases are TGTGCCACCAGCAGCATAGGGGGGCGCGGGTCCTACGAGCAGTACTTC.

On this clonotype itself: This sequence may be a read error, since a much larger clone differs from it by one base. The rearrangement joins TRBV30 to TRBJ1-1; D uncertain. The CDR3 spans 14 residues. Germline CDR1 is GTSNPN and CDR2 is SVGIG (reference sequence). As DNA, the CDR3 is TGTGTCTGGAGTGTACTGCCTTCAAGCACTGAAGCTTTCTTT. Amino acids: CVWSVLPSSTEAFF.

This chain links TRBV10-3 with TRBJ2-1; 7 bases align to TRBD2. The length of the CDR3 is 15 residues. The V segment lost 10 bases and the J segment 0 bases; nucleotides outside the gene matches: 9. CDR1 ENHRY and CDR2 SYGVKD come from the germline V gene. The CDR3 nucleotides are TGTGCCACCAGCTCTAGCGGTAGCTCCTACAATGAGCAGTTCTTC. Its translation: CATSSSGSSYNEQFF.

This clonotype was seen many times. The rearrangement links TRBV11-2 to TRBJ2-5; D ambiguous. V was pared by 5 bases and J by 4 bases, with 14 bases between. CDR3 length: 14 residues. CDR1 is SGHAT and CDR2 is FQNNGV in the germline V gene. The DNA for the CDR3 is TGTGCCAGCAGCCGCTTGGGCCCACGAGAGACCCAGTACTTC. Its protein product is CASSRLGPRETQYF.

The sample holds many counts of this clonotype. The chain joins TRBV11-3 to TRBJ2-3; 10 bases match TRBD2. The CDR3 contains 15 residues. Germline V CDR1 and CDR2: SGHNT, YENEEA. V shed 3 bases, J shed 4 bases, and the junction held 4 bases outside the gene matches. This CDR3 is CASSLLAGAPDTQYF. In DNA form, the CDR3 reads TGTGCCAGCAGCTTGCTAGCGGGAGCTCCAGATACGCAGTATTTT.

The genes are TRBV11-2 and TRBJ2-1; 9 bases line up with TRBD2. The CDR3 is 17 residues long. J was trimmed by 8 bases and V by 1 base; bases with no gene match: 12. From germline, CDR1 is SGHAT and CDR2 FQNNGV. The CDR3 DNA reads as TGTGCCAGCAGCTTAGTCGACGGCGGGAGGGCCGTTTATGAGCAGTTCTTC. It translates to CASSLVDGGRAVYEQFF.

The chain is built from TRBV12-3 or TRBV12-4 and TRBJ1-5; D unclear. The CDR3 has 14 residues. V was cut by 5 bases and J by 5 bases, with 13 bases left in between. The DNA of the CDR3 is TGTGCCAGCAGTCCTGTCGAGATTGATCAGCCCCAGCATTTT. As protein: CASSPVEIDQPQHF.

At least ten counts were recorded for this clonotype. This chain uses TRBV30 with TRBJ1-5, with D possibly being TRBD1 (5 bases). The ends were cut back, 4 bases at V and 5 bases at J, with 9 bases in the middle. Germline V CDR1 and CDR2: GTSNPN, SVGIG (reference sequence). CDR3 length: 12 amino acids. DNA of the CDR3: TGTGCCTGGAATCAGGGTTATCAGCCCCAGCATTTT. Protein: CAWNQGYQPQHF.

Ten or more counts support this clonotype. The genes are TRBV7-2 and TRBJ2-1, with 13 positions matching TRBD2. The CDR3 sequence is 17 residues long. V lost 4 bases to trimming and J lost 9 bases; unmatched junction nucleotides: 12. CDR1 and CDR2 (germline): SGHTA, FQGNSA. The CDR3, as DNA: TGTGCCAGCAGCTCCGTTATACTAGCGGGAGGGCCGGTTGAGCAGTTCTTC. Translated, it gives CASSSVILAGGPVEQFF.

This clonotype was detected many times. This chain joins TRBV12-3 or TRBV12-4 and TRBJ2-7, with a possible D match to TRBD2 (5 bases). Trimming removed 4 bases at V and 4 bases at J, with 5 bases between. The CDR3 is 11 residues long. The chain's CDR3 is CASSWRYEQYF. The CDR3 bases are TGTGCCAGCAGTTGGAGGTACGAGCAGTACTTC.

With respect to this clonotype: With a much larger clone just one base away, this may be a read error. V gene TRBV28 combines with J gene TRBJ2-3; the D is unclear. V was trimmed by 4 bases and J by 4 bases, leaving 21 bases between them. The CDR3 is 17 amino acids. Germline values: CDR1 MDHEN, CDR2 SYDVKM. CDR3 nucleotides: TGTGCCAGCAGTTACCCTGCGGACCGTAAGAGCGCAGATACGCAGTATTTT. Translated, it gives CASSYPADRKSADTQYF.

This clonotype was observed at least ten times. The chain uses TRBV20-1 and TRBJ1-2, with TRBD1 matching 8 bases. V shed 3 bases, J shed 7 bases, and the junction held 7 bases outside the gene matches. The germline CDR1 and CDR2 sequences are DFQATT and SNEGSKA (reference sequence). This CDR3 region has 13 residues. The CDR3 protein is CSARDRVSSGYTF. As DNA, the CDR3 is TGCAGTGCTAGGGACAGGGTGAGCTCTGGCTACACCTTC.

This clonotype came up many times. A read error may account for a junction end that differs from germline. The V call is TRBV20-1, the J call TRBJ1-2, with 7 bases matching TRBD1. The CDR3 runs to 13 residues. Germline V CDR1 and CDR2: DFQATT, SNEGSKA (reference sequence). This CDR3 reads CSARGPTGRGYTF. Written as DNA, the CDR3 is TGCAGTGCAAGAGGCCCGACAGGGAGGGGCTACACCTTC.

This clonotype has a count of ten or more. The chain has TRBV6-1 and TRBJ2-3; D possibly corresponds to TRBD1 (5 bases). CDR3 size: 16 residues. Per germline, CDR1 MNHNS and CDR2 SASEGT. V lost 6 bases to trimming and J lost 2 bases, with 18 bases between them. CDR3 protein: CASSSQGFSPTDTQYF. CDR3 coding DNA: TGTGCCAGCAGCAGTCAGGGTTTCTCTCCCACAGATACGCAGTATTTT.

This clonotype was seen at least ten times. The J gene is TRBJ2-3, the V gene TRBV2; TRBD2 might be the D (7 bases). The CDR3 totals 14 residues. Trimming took off 8 bases at V and 1 base at J, with 13 bases between the two ends. Germline V gives CDR1 SNHLY, CDR2 FYNNEI. The CDR3 loop is CASGGGERTDTQYF. The CDR3 nucleotides are TGTGCCAGCGGAGGGGGGGAGCGCACAGATACGCAGTATTTT.

This clonotype was counted at least ten times. The chain couples TRBV19 to TRBJ2-1, with D possibly matching TRBD2 (5 bases). There are 12 residues in the CDR3. Germline V gene sequence: CDR1 LNHDA, CDR2 SQIVND (reference sequence). Trimming removed 3 bases from V and 9 bases from J, with 9 bases in between. The CDR3 is CASSIGVAEQFF. CDR3 DNA: TGTGCCAGTAGTATCGGGGTGGCTGAGCAGTTCTTC. Looking up the rest from reference TRBV19 and TRBJ2-1 gives the full variable domain: DGGITQSPKYLFRKEGQNVTLSCEQNLNHDAMYWYRQDPGQGLRLIYYSQIVNDFQKGDIAEGYSVSREKKESFPLTVTSAQKNPTAFYLCASSIGVAEQFFGPGTRLTVL.